Listed below are T cell receptor beta chains from one sample, sequenced in a study of cytomegalovirus exposure and HLA in healthy donors. The assay was immunoSEQ multiplex PCR, and TCRdb's table has in-frame clones only and misses some. Of almost 200,000 clones detected, 85% appear once; the ten largest clones hold less than 2.5%. The sample consisted of PBMCs. All receptors come from a woman between 45 and 65 years old in good health and CMV-seronegative. CDR3s include the opening cysteine and the closing phenylalanine or tryptophan. A D gene is named only where the DNA matches it firmly. Expanded clones get a size class; other rows say once, few or many, or leave the size out.

clone size,V gene,J gene,D gene,CDR3 protein,CDR3 DNA
.,TRBV29-1,TRBJ1-5,TRBD1,CSVDETGGDQPQHF,TGCAGCGTTGATGAGACAGGGGGCGATCAGCCCCAGCATTTT
once,TRBV21-1,TRBJ2-2,.,CASSTHGQPRNTGELFF,TGTGCCAGCAGCACCCACGGACAGCCCCGTAACACCGGGGAGCTGTTTTTT
.,TRBV21-1,TRBJ2-7,.,CASSKRASGRAYEQYF,TGTGCCAGCAGCAAACGGGCTAGCGGGAGGGCCTACGAGCAGTACTTC
.,TRBV7-2,TRBJ2-1,TRBD2,CASSPFGREGVGYNEQFF,TGTGCCAGCAGCCCCTTTGGGCGGGAGGGAGTAGGGTACAATGAGCAGTTCTTC
.,TRBV28,TRBJ2-7,.,CASSYSSVSYEQYF,TGTGCCAGCAGTTATTCTAGCGTTTCCTACGAGCAGTACTTC
.,TRBV9,TRBJ1-2,TRBD1,CASSVGLGTGLTSYTF,TGTGCCAGCAGCGTAGGCCTTGGGACAGGGCTGACGAGCTACACCTTC
.,TRBV4-3,TRBJ1-2,TRBD1,CASSQVRGQPSYGYTF,TGCGCCAGCAGCCAAGTTCGGGGACAGCCCTCCTATGGCTACACCTTC
.,TRBV6-6,TRBJ1-5,TRBD1,CASSYSGQGMQPQHF,TGTGCCAGCAGTTACTCGGGACAGGGAATGCAGCCCCAGCATTTT
.,TRBV6-5,TRBJ2-2,.,CASSPTRTTGELFF,TGTGCCAGCAGCCCGACTAGGACCACCGGGGAGCTGTTTTTT
.,TRBV6-5,TRBJ1-1,.,CASRLGLLNTEAFF,TGTGCCAGTCGACTAGGATTGTTGAATACTGAAGCTTTCTTT
.,TRBV27,TRBJ1-1,TRBD1,CASSSGGADRDVENTEAFF,TGTGCCAGCAGTTCGGGGGGGGCCGACAGGGACGTGGAGAACACTGAAGCTTTCTTT
.,TRBV15,TRBJ2-2,TRBD1,CATSRGPGQGVKNTGELFF,TGTGCCACCAGCAGAGGTCCGGGACAGGGGGTCAAAAACACCGGGGAGCTGTTTTTT
.,TRBV7-6,TRBJ2-6,.,CASSLIQGNGANVLTF,TGTGCCAGCAGCTTGATACAGGGCAATGGGGCCAACGTCCTGACTTTC
.,TRBV9,TRBJ1-4,TRBD1,CASSSRTGGSEKLFF,TGTGCCAGCAGCTCTCGGACAGGGGGAAGTGAAAAACTGTTTTTT
few,TRBV6-6,TRBJ2-7,TRBD2,CASSTGTSGASYEQYF,TGTGCCAGCAGTACTGGGACTAGCGGGGCCTCCTACGAGCAGTACTTC
few,TRBV6-5,TRBJ2-2,.,CASRGGVAGELFF,TGTGCCAGCAGAGGCGGGGTTGCCGGGGAGCTGTTTTTT
.,TRBV4-2,TRBJ1-1,TRBD1,CASSHSGQPAEAFF,TGTGCCAGCAGCCACTCGGGACAGCCCGCGGAAGCTTTCTTT
.,TRBV5-1,TRBJ2-7,TRBD1,CASSLGGQGAYEQYF,TGCGCCAGCAGCTTGGGGGGACAGGGGGCCTACGAGCAGTACTTC
.,TRBV9,TRBJ2-5,TRBD2,CASSPGLAGVETQYF,TGTGCCAGCAGCCCAGGACTAGCGGGAGTCGAGACCCAGTACTTC
few,TRBV5-1,TRBJ2-7,.,CASSLGASGRYEQYF,TGCGCCAGCAGCTTGGGCGCAAGCGGCAGATACGAGCAGTACTTC
few,TRBV28,TRBJ2-1,TRBD2,CASSTSGSYNEQFF,TGTGCCAGCTCGACTAGCGGTTCCTACAATGAGCAGTTCTTC
.,TRBV19,TRBJ1-5,.,CASTRQANSNQPQHF,TGTGCCAGTACGCGACAGGCTAATAGCAATCAGCCCCAGCATTTT
.,TRBV7-9,TRBJ2-3,TRBD2,CASSLGTSSGSLTDTQYF,TGTGCCAGCAGCTTAGGTACCTCTAGCGGGAGCTTAACAGATACGCAGTATTTT
.,TRBV7-3,TRBJ2-1,TRBD2,CASSLTPGLASSYNEQFF,TGTGCCAGCAGCTTAACGCCGGGACTAGCGAGCTCCTACAATGAGCAGTTCTTC
once,TRBV11-3,TRBJ2-1,TRBD2,CASSLGLASQNEQFF,TGTGCCAGCAGCCTCGGACTAGCGAGCCAGAATGAGCAGTTCTTC
.,TRBV25-1,TRBJ2-7,TRBD1,CASSEYGQGGRKYF,TGTGCCAGCAGTGAATACGGACAGGGGGGAAGAAAGTACTTC
.,TRBV29-1,TRBJ2-2,TRBD1,CSVDRGNTGELFF,TGCAGCGTGGACAGGGGTAACACCGGGGAGCTGTTTTTT
.,TRBV19,TRBJ1-1,.,CASSINSLRQDAPNTEAFF,TGTGCCAGTAGTATAAATTCCCTGCGACAGGACGCCCCGAACACTGAAGCTTTCTTT
.,TRBV28,TRBJ1-2,TRBD1,CASSSMTGFFYGYTF,TGTGCCAGCAGTTCCATGACAGGGTTCTTCTATGGCTACACCTTC
.,TRBV27,TRBJ1-6,TRBD1,CASSFRGQGYSPLHF,TGTGCCAGCAGTTTCCGAGGACAGGGTTATTCACCCCTCCACTTT
.,TRBV7-2,TRBJ1-1,.,CASRLIQLSEAFF,TGTGCCAGCAGGCTCATACAGCTATCTGAAGCTTTCTTT
once,TRBV5-1,TRBJ1-2,.,CASSLGQDGYTF,TGCGCCAGCAGCTTGGGCCAGGATGGCTACACCTTC
.,TRBV7-9,TRBJ2-3,.,CSSSYRRQVVPDTQYF,TGTTCCAGCAGCTATCGGAGACAGGTAGTACCAGATACGCAGTATTTT
.,TRBV6-1,TRBJ2-7,TRBD1,CASTLTQGSYEQYF,TGTGCCAGCACCCTCACACAGGGGTCCTACGAGCAGTACTTC
.,TRBV7-6,TRBJ1-3,TRBD1,CASSLLRRDRISGNTIYF,TGTGCCAGCAGCTTACTGCGCCGGGACAGGATCTCTGGAAACACCATATATTTT
.,TRBV28,TRBJ2-3,TRBD2,CASSLAGGGTDTQYF,TGTGCCAGCAGCTTAGCGGGAGGAGGCACAGATACGCAGTATTTT
.,TRBV4-1,TRBJ2-3,TRBD2,CASSQDRGGISTDTQYF,TGCGCCAGCAGCCAAGATAGGGGAGGGATAAGCACAGATACGCAGTATTTT
few,TRBV25-1,TRBJ2-2,TRBD2,CASGGLAGVAGELFF,TGTGCCAGCGGGGGACTAGCGGGAGTTGCCGGGGAGCTGTTTTTT
few,TRBV15,TRBJ2-7,.,CATSRDRDEQYF,TGTGCCACCAGCAGAGATCGGGACGAGCAGTACTTC
.,TRBV4-3,TRBJ2-7,TRBD1,CASSQGQGVGYEQYF,TGCGCCAGCAGTCAAGGACAGGGGGTCGGCTACGAGCAGTACTTC
.,TRBV15,TRBJ1-1,.,CATSAYDRSEAFF,TGTGCCACCAGCGCCTATGACAGATCTGAAGCTTTCTTT
few,TRBV21-1,TRBJ1-5,.,CASRTRDRDQPQHF,TGTGCCAGCAGGACCCGGGACAGAGATCAGCCCCAGCATTTT
.,TRBV18,TRBJ2-3,TRBD1,CASSPGQGTDTQYF,TGTGCCAGCTCCCCAGGACAGGGCACAGATACGCAGTATTTT